These 31 T cell receptor beta chains share one sample of origin, sequenced in a study of T cells after yellow fever vaccination. One entry per CDR3 protein, called by TCRdb with MiXCR from the 5' RACE reads. This sample carries hundreds of thousands of distinct CDR3 sequences, roughly 4% of them seen once, and the ten largest clones take roughly 24%. Sequencing used PBMCs, obtained 5 days after the yellow fever booster vaccination. The receptor set was obtained from a young man who received the YFV17D yellow fever vaccine.

This clonotype was seen more than once but under ten times. V and J are TRBV24-1 and TRBJ2-5; D unclear. V was pared by 0 bases and J by 5 bases, with 6 bases between. This CDR3 region has 13 residues. From germline, CDR1 is KGHDR and CDR2 SFDVKD. The CDR3 here is CATSDLYSETQYF. Written as DNA, the CDR3 is TGTGCCACCAGTGATTTGTACAGTGAGACCCAGTACTTC.

This clonotype was observed at least ten times. This chain connects TRBV7-2 to TRBJ2-1, with 7 bases identical to TRBD1. Trimming took 4 bases from V and 0 from J; bases not matched to a gene: 3. The CDR3 covers 15 residues. CDR1 is SGHTA and CDR2 is FQGNSA in the germline V gene. The CDR3: CASSWDRGSYNEQFF. The CDR3 DNA reads TGTGCCAGCAGCTGGGACAGAGGCTCCTACAATGAGCAGTTCTTC.

This clonotype appeared a few times. The rearrangement links TRBV11-1 to TRBJ2-6, with D perhaps TRBD1 or TRBD2 (5 bases each). CDR1 and CDR2 (germline): SGHAT, FQDESV (reference sequence). CDR3 length: 14 amino acids. With 4 bases removed from V and 2 bases from J, the gap between germline ends came to 6 bases. The CDR3 here is CASSWGTGANVLTF. CDR3 DNA: TGTGCCAGCAGCTGGGGGACTGGGGCCAACGTCCTGACTTTC.

Many counts were recorded for this clonotype. This chain uses TRBV7-9 with TRBJ2-5; 9 nucleotides match TRBD1. Trimming at V came to 5 bases and at J to 0 bases, leaving 4 bases not matched to a gene. Germline V gene lookup returns CDR1 SEHNR and CDR2 FQNEAQ (reference sequence). The CDR3 loop spans 15 amino acids. This CDR3 reads CASSPTGGYQETQYF. Here the CDR3 DNA reads TGTGCCAGCAGCCCCACAGGGGGCTACCAAGAGACCCAGTACTTC.

This chain joins TRBV12-3 or TRBV12-4 and TRBJ2-3; no firm D call. Trimming removed 7 bases from V and 3 bases from J, with 14 bases in between. This CDR3 region has 14 residues. The CDR3 spells CASTRLSSTDTQYF. The DNA for the CDR3 is TGTGCCAGCACCCGACTGAGTTCGACAGATACGCAGTATTTT.

This clonotype was observed many times. The rearrangement uses TRBV7-6 and TRBJ1-1; D perhaps matches TRBD1 (5 bases). The V gene lost 5 bases and the J gene lost 11 bases, with 15 bases spanning the gap. This CDR3 contains 12 residues. Germline V gene lookup returns CDR1 SGHVS and CDR2 FNYEAQ. For the CDR3, the DNA is TGTGCCAGCAGCCTAAACGGGGCGGAGGCTTTCTTT. Translating it yields CASSLNGAEAFF.

This clonotype was observed a handful of times. The chain recombines TRBV10-3 with TRBJ2-5; TRBD1 matches at 10 bases. Looked up from germline, CDR1 is ENHRY and CDR2 is SYGVKD. Unmatched junction bases numbered 5, after V lost 2 bases and J lost 2 bases. The CDR3 is 16 residues long. The CDR3 region is CAISERTGGLQETQYF. For the CDR3, the DNA is TGTGCCATCAGTGAGAGGACAGGGGGTCTTCAAGAGACCCAGTACTTC.

V gene TRBV11-2 combines with J gene TRBJ1-1; D might be TRBD1 (5 bases). V was cut by 2 bases and J by 3 bases, with 7 bases left in between. CDR1 and CDR2 (germline): SGHAT, FQNNGV. The CDR3 is made up of 13 amino acids. The CDR3 nucleotides are TGTGCCAGCAGCTTAAACAGGTACACTGAAGCTTTCTTT. The encoded protein is CASSLNRYTEAFF.

This clonotype was counted many times. This CDR3 is CASTPSARPGELFF. In DNA form, the CDR3 reads TGTGCCAGCACCCCAAGCGCCAGGCCCGGGGAGCTGTTTTTT. The rearrangement uses TRBV7-2 and TRBJ2-2; no clear D gene. Germline V gene lookup returns CDR1 SGHTA and CDR2 FQGNSA. CDR3 size: 14 residues. The V and J ends lost 7 bases and 6 bases respectively, with 15 bases between them.

There are many counts of this clonotype. This rearrangement joins TRBV6-1 to TRBJ2-7; D gene uncertain. V gave up 3 bases and J gave up 4 bases, with 4 bases separating them. Per germline, CDR1 MNHNS and CDR2 SASEGT. The CDR3 sequence is 11 residues long. DNA for the CDR3: TGTGCCAGCAGTGAGGCATACGAGCAGTACGTC. Its protein product is CASSEAYEQYV.

The chain combines TRBV27 with TRBJ2-5; TRBD2 agrees at 9 bases. J was trimmed by 10 bases and V by 2 bases; bases with no gene match: 14. CDR3 length equals 16 residues. Per the germline V gene, CDR1 is MNHEY and CDR2 is SMNVEV (reference sequence). Written as DNA, the CDR3 is TGTGCCAGCAGTTTAGGCGGCGGGGGGGTCACACGGGACCAGTACTTC. Its protein product is CASSLGGGGVTRDQYF.

J is TRBJ2-1 and V is TRBV7-2; a possible D gene is TRBD2 (6 bases). V gave up 4 bases and J gave up 8 bases, with 21 bases separating them. The CDR3 is made up of 16 amino acids. From germline, CDR1 is SGHTA and CDR2 FQGNSA. The CDR3 DNA is TGTGCCAGCAGCTCCACCGGGACTTCATACCGGGATGAGCAGTTCTTC. It translates to CASSSTGTSYRDEQFF.

The sample holds a few counts of this clonotype. This chain connects TRBV19 to TRBJ2-2; 7 nucleotides match TRBD2. The junction had 7 bases not matched to a gene; V was cut back by 8 bases and J by 1 base. Germline V gene sequence: CDR1 LNHDA, CDR2 SQIVND (reference sequence). The CDR3 has 15 amino acids. CDR3 bases: TGTGCCAGTGCCCCACTAGCGTTGAACACCGGGGAGCTGTTTTTT. This encodes CASAPLALNTGELFF.

This clonotype was seen more than once but under ten times. This chain uses TRBV6-1 with TRBJ2-6; a possible D gene is TRBD1 (6 bases). V was cut by 5 bases and J by 5 bases, with 19 bases left in between. Germline V gene sequence: CDR1 MNHNS, CDR2 SASEGT. The CDR3 sequence is 17 residues long. This CDR3 is CASSRRDTSYRANVLTF. CDR3 in DNA: TGTGCCAGCAGTCGCCGGGACACATCCTATAGGGCCAACGTCCTGACTTTC.

This clonotype has more than one count but fewer than ten. V and J are TRBV18 and TRBJ2-3; D is unclear. CDR3 size: 14 residues. The ends were cut back, 6 bases at V and 1 base at J, with 11 bases in the middle. The germline V gene has CDR1 KGHSH and CDR2 LQKENI. The CDR3 DNA is TGTGCCAGCTCCGTCACAACTGGCACAGATACGCAGTATTTT. Its translation: CASSVTTGTDTQYF.

This clonotype occurred a few times. CDR3 amino acids: CASRSEGYEKLFF. The CDR3, as DNA: TGTGCCAGCAGGAGTGAAGGGTACGAAAAACTGTTTTTT. The V gene is TRBV7-2, the J gene TRBJ1-4, with D uncertain. The CDR3 totals 13 residues. The germline V gene has CDR1 SGHTA and CDR2 FQGNSA. V was shortened by 6 bases and J by 8 bases, with 13 bases between the two germline ends.

The J gene is TRBJ2-7, the V gene TRBV6-5; 12 bases are a match to TRBD1. The V segment lost 5 bases and the J segment 4 bases; nucleotides outside the gene matches: 6. The CDR3 loop spans 15 amino acids. CDR1 is MNHEY, CDR2 SVGAGI, per germline. The CDR3 is CASSRGTGGAYEQYV. The CDR3 bases are TGTGCCAGCAGTCGCGGGACAGGGGGCGCTTACGAGCAGTACGTC.

This clonotype was counted only a few times. CDR3 amino acids: CASSQEGDTEAFF. The CDR3 DNA is TGCGCCAGCAGCCAAGAGGGGGACACTGAAGCTTTCTTT. The genes are TRBV4-3 and TRBJ1-1; tentative D call: TRBD1 (5 bases). Looked up from germline, CDR1 is LGHNA and CDR2 is YSLEER. The CDR3 spans 13 residues. The V end was cut by 0 bases, the J end by 3 bases, with 5 bases between.

This clonotype was detected many times. V usage is TRBV20-1 and J usage is TRBJ1-6, with 9 bases aligning to TRBD1. Germline CDR1 is DFQATT and CDR2 is SNEGSKA (reference sequence). The CDR3 is 16 residues long. J was trimmed by 3 bases and V by 0 bases; bases with no gene match: 3. The CDR3 DNA is TGCAGTGCTAGAGATAGGACAGGGGACTATAATTCACCCCTCCACTTT. This sequence encodes CSARDRTGDYNSPLHF.

This chain joins TRBV5-1 and TRBJ1-6; perhaps TRBD1 as D (6 bases). Germline loops: CDR1 SGHRS, CDR2 YFSETQ. The CDR3 consists of 14 residues. V lost 7 bases and J 7 bases, leaving 15 bases between the germline ends. CDR3 sequence reads: CASRPRTENSPLHF. The DNA for the CDR3 is TGCGCCAGCCGACCCCGGACAGAGAATTCACCCCTCCACTTT.

This clonotype turned up a few times. The chain employs TRBV19 and TRBJ1-6; D remains ambiguous. The CDR3 is 12 amino acids. V lost 5 bases to trimming and J lost 14 bases, with 13 bases between them. The germline CDR1 and CDR2 sequences are LNHDA and SQIVND (reference sequence). The CDR3 nucleotides read TGTGCCAGTAGTCCCAGTCTAGACACCCTCCACTTT. Amino acid sequence: CASSPSLDTLHF.

This clonotype showed up just a few times. The chain employs TRBV12-3 or TRBV12-4 and TRBJ1-1, with 7 bases identical to TRBD1. V was pared by 5 bases and J by 4 bases, with 7 bases of the junction left unmatched. This CDR3 contains 14 residues. CDR3 nucleotide sequence: TGTGCCAGCAGTCCTTCCACAGGGGTCACTGAAGCTTTCTTT. Its translation: CASSPSTGVTEAFF.

This clonotype was observed a few times. This rearrangement joins TRBV18 to TRBJ1-3; unclear D gene. This CDR3 has 15 amino acids. Germline assignment: CDR1 KGHSH and CDR2 LQKENI. V lost 3 bases to trimming and J lost 0 bases, with 9 bases between them. CDR3 sequence reads: CASSPASDSGNTIYF. The CDR3 nucleotides are TGTGCCAGCTCACCGGCGTCGGACTCTGGAAACACCATATATTTT.

There are a few counts of this clonotype. The CDR3 DNA reads TGTGCCAGCAGCCAAGTGAGAGAGCAGTACTTC. It specifies CASSQVREQYF. The rearrangement uses TRBV3-1 and TRBJ2-7; D not certain. The CDR3 extends over 11 amino acids. V dropped 1 base and J dropped 7 bases, with 5 bases sitting between them. CDR1 and CDR2 from the germline V gene are LGHDT and YNNKEL (reference sequence).

This chain links TRBV24-1 with TRBJ1-2, with D unclear. CDR3 length: 14 residues. V lost 1 base and J lost 4, with 9 bases in between. The germline V gene has CDR1 KGHDR and CDR2 SFDVKD. The CDR3 reads CATSDFATSYGYTF. The CDR3 DNA reads as TGTGCCACCAGTGATTTCGCCACGAGCTATGGCTACACCTTC.

The CDR3 DNA reads TGTGCCAGCAGCTTAGGAGGACAAGCAGATACGCAGTATTTT. This codes for CASSLGGQADTQYF. V is TRBV7-3 and J is TRBJ2-3; perhaps D is TRBD1 or TRBD2 (5 bases each). Trimming shortened V by 2 bases and J by 4 bases, and 10 bases separated the two germline ends. The CDR3 covers 14 residues. In germline, CDR1 is SGHTA, CDR2 FQGTGA.

This chain connects TRBV6-5 to TRBJ2-1, with 7 bases aligning to TRBD2. CDR3 size: 14 residues. The germline V gene has CDR1 MNHEY and CDR2 SVGAGI. The junction had 5 bases not matched to a gene; V was cut back by 8 bases and J by 1 base. CDR3 region: CASGSAGSYNEQFF. In DNA, the CDR3 is TGTGCCAGCGGATCAGCGGGGTCCTACAATGAGCAGTTCTTC.

The J gene is TRBJ1-1, the V gene TRBV6-2 or TRBV6-3, with TRBD1 identical over 8 bases. This CDR3 comprises 17 residues. The J segment lost 2 bases and the V segment lost 0 bases, leaving 8 bases of the junction unmatched. Germline values: CDR1 MNHEY, CDR2 SVGEGT. The CDR3 DNA follows: TGTGCCAGCAGTTACTCGATAGGGGACAGGCCAAACACTGAAGCTTTCTTT. This translates into CASSYSIGDRPNTEAFF.

The V call is TRBV27, the J call TRBJ2-5; 9 nucleotides agree with TRBD1. Germline V CDR1 and CDR2: MNHEY, SMNVEV (reference sequence). J lost 1 base, V lost 4 bases, and 1 base had no gene match. This CDR3 is 14 amino acids long. CDR3 sequence (DNA): TGTGCCAGCAGTTGGACAGGGGCCCAAGAGACCCAGTACTTC. Translating gives CASSWTGAQETQYF.

This clonotype showed up many times. The rearrangement joins TRBV7-2 to TRBJ2-7; 15 positions agree with TRBD2. Germline trimming cut 0 bases from V and 0 bases from J; bases unmatched to any gene: 6. CDR3 length equals 19 residues. Germline-derived CDR1 and CDR2 are SGHTA and FQGNSA. CDR3 protein: CASSLAGGLAGGPSYEQYF. The CDR3, as DNA: TGTGCCAGCAGCTTAGCGGGGGGACTAGCGGGGGGCCCCTCCTACGAGCAGTACTTC.

This clonotype occurred a few times. V gene TRBV20-1 combines with J gene TRBJ2-3; D is perhaps TRBD2 (6 bases). The length of the CDR3 is 12 residues. Germline V gene data show CDR1 as DFQATT and CDR2 as SNEGSKA (reference sequence). CDR3 in amino acids: CSWWRGGDTQYF. For the CDR3, the DNA is TGCTCCTGGTGGCGGGGCGGGGATACGCAGTATTTT.